This entry lists 24 T cell receptor beta chains sequenced from one sample in a study of blood T cell repertoires in COVID-19. Produced via immunoSEQ multiplex PCR; TCRdb's table is partial and in-frame only. The table has around 150,000 clones, approximately 95% seen once. The material sequenced was peripheral blood. These TCRs come from a woman aged 45-59 years with acute or convalescent COVID-19.

The rearrangement uses TRBV19 and TRBJ1-4; D is uncertain. The length of the CDR3 is 12 residues. Deletions cut 7 bases from V and 4 bases from J, with 7 bases between. The germline V gene has CDR1 LNHDA and CDR2 SQIVND (reference sequence). CDR3 protein: CASTTGNEKLFF. The CDR3 DNA is TGTGCCAGTACTACGGGTAATGAAAAACTGTTTTTT. The variable domain in full, completed from reference TRBV19 and TRBJ1-4, reads DGGITQSPKYLFRKEGQNVTLSCEQNLNHDAMYWYRQDPGQGLRLIYYSQIVNDFQKGDIAEGYSVSREKKESFPLTVTSAQKNPTAFYLCASTTGNEKLFFGSGTQLSVL.

CDR3 coding DNA: TGTGCCAGCTCACCGGGACTAGCGGAAGATACGCAGTATTTT. Translating gives CASSPGLAEDTQYF. V usage is TRBV18 and J usage is TRBJ2-3, with 11 bases lining up with TRBD2. The V and J ends lost 3 bases and 5 bases, in that order; junction bases with no gene match: 1. The CDR3 has 14 amino acids. Germline V lookup: CDR1 KGHSH, CDR2 LQKENI.

CDR3 sequence reads: CASSGTPKNIQYF. Here the CDR3 DNA reads TGTGCCAGCAGTGGGACACCCAAAAACATTCAGTACTTC. The chain couples TRBV28 to TRBJ2-4; perhaps TRBD1 as D (6 bases). Between the trimmed V and J ends, which lost 5 bases and 2 bases, there was a span of 7 bases. Germline CDR1 MDHEN, CDR2 SYDVKM. The CDR3 consists of 13 residues. The complete variable domain, with remaining parts taken from reference TRBV28 and TRBJ2-4, reads DVKVTQSSRYLVKRTGEKVFLECVQDMDHENMFWYRQDPGLGLRLIYFSYDVKMKEKGDIPEGYSVSREKKERFSLILESASTNQTSMYLCASSGTPKNIQYFGAGTRLSVL.

The chain joins TRBV27 to TRBJ2-7, with TRBD2 identical over 11 bases. In germline, CDR1 is MNHEY, CDR2 SMNVEV (reference sequence). V lost 5 bases, J lost 4 bases, and 7 bases stayed unmatched. The CDR3 sequence is 15 residues long. CDR3 sequence: CASSARLAGTYEQYF. For the CDR3, the DNA is TGTGCCAGCAGTGCCAGACTAGCGGGGACTTACGAGCAGTACTTC.

The J gene is TRBJ2-2, the V gene TRBV2; 10 bases align to TRBD2. The germline V gene has CDR1 SNHLY and CDR2 FYNNEI. Unmatched junction bases numbered 1, after V lost 5 bases and J lost 1 base. This CDR3 contains 15 residues. For the CDR3, the DNA is TGTGCCAGCAGTCCTAGCGGGGGGAACACCGGGGAGCTGTTTTTT. Amino acid sequence: CASSPSGGNTGELFF.

The chain uses TRBV5-1 and TRBJ1-3, with D unclear. Trimming stripped 3 bases from V and 0 bases from J, with 7 bases between. The CDR3 length is 14 residues. Germline assignment: CDR1 SGHRS and CDR2 YFSETQ. CDR3 DNA sequence: TGCGCCAGCAGCTCCGAGAGCTCTGGAAACACCATATATTTT. Its translation: CASSSESSGNTIYF. The whole variable domain, filled in from reference TRBV5-1 and TRBJ1-3, reads KAGVTQTPRYLIKTRGQQVTLSCSPISGHRSVSWYQQTPGQGLQFLFEYFSETQRNKGNFPGRFSGRQFSNSRSEMNVSTLELGDSALYLCASSSESSGNTIYFGEGSWLTVV.

The genes are TRBV28 and TRBJ2-1, with 10 bases matching TRBD1. The germline CDR1 and CDR2 sequences are MDHEN and SYDVKM. Germline trimming cut 5 bases from V and 0 bases from J; bases unmatched to any gene: 22. The CDR3 extends over 22 amino acids. CDR3 loop: CASSGRQGAGLADSYSYNEQFF. For the CDR3, the DNA is TGTGCCAGCAGTGGGAGACAGGGGGCCGGGCTAGCGGATTCTTACTCCTACAATGAGCAGTTCTTC.

This chain uses TRBV30 with TRBJ1-2, with 9 bases matching TRBD1. The CDR3 is 14 residues long. The V gene's germline CDR1 is GTSNPN and CDR2 SVGIG (reference sequence). V lost 5 bases and J lost 2; bases outside the gene matches: 6. CDR3 region: CAWGTGGANYGYTF. Here the CDR3 DNA reads TGTGCCTGGGGAACAGGGGGCGCAAACTATGGCTACACCTTC.

The V call is TRBV6-5, the J call TRBJ2-1; D is perhaps TRBD2 (6 bases). The CDR3 runs 15 residues. V shed 6 bases and J shed 4 bases, with 16 bases lying between them. Germline V lookup: CDR1 MNHEY, CDR2 SVGAGI. CDR3: CASSWWDGGYNEQFF. In DNA, the CDR3 is TGTGCCAGCAGCTGGTGGGACGGAGGGTACAATGAGCAGTTCTTC.

This rearrangement joins TRBV28 to TRBJ2-7, with 7 bases lining up with TRBD1. CDR1 is MDHEN and CDR2 is SYDVKM in the germline V gene. The V and J ends lost 5 bases and 2 bases, in that order; junction bases with no gene match: 6. The CDR3 totals 14 residues. The CDR3, as DNA: TGTGCCAGCAGTCTCATGGACAGGCCCTACGAGCAGTACTTC. It encodes CASSLMDRPYEQYF.

The gene calls are TRBV5-6 and TRBJ1-4; D not certain. Germline lookup yields CDR1 SGHDT and CDR2 YYEEEE. V lost 0 bases to trimming and J lost 7 bases, with 10 bases between them. This CDR3 contains 14 residues. CDR3 loop: CASSLEAGSEKLFF. The CDR3 DNA is TGTGCCAGCAGCTTGGAGGCGGGAAGTGAAAAACTGTTTTTT.

The rearrangement joins TRBV7-2 to TRBJ2-5; 7 positions agree with TRBD1. CDR1 SGHTA and CDR2 FQGNSA come from the germline V gene. Trimming at V came to 5 bases and at J to 5 bases, leaving 11 bases not matched to a gene. CDR3 length: 15 residues. The CDR3 nucleotides are TGTGCCAGCAGCCCCAGACAGGGACCGGGGGAGACCCAGTACTTC. Translation: CASSPRQGPGETQYF.

The chain couples TRBV4-3 to TRBJ2-1; TRBD2 is a possible D gene (5 bases). The CDR3 covers 16 residues. CDR1 is LGHNA, CDR2 YSLEER, per germline. The V and J ends lost 3 bases and 4 bases respectively, with 16 bases between them. The DNA for the CDR3 is TGCGCCAGCAGCCATAGGAGGAGTTCCCCTTACAATGAGCAGTTCTTC. It translates to CASSHRRSSPYNEQFF.

The V and J genes are TRBV30 and TRBJ2-1; D possibly corresponds to TRBD2 (8 bases). V was clipped by 5 bases and J by 10 bases, with 18 bases between them. The length of the CDR3 is 13 residues. Looked up from germline, CDR1 is GTSNPN and CDR2 is SVGIG (reference sequence). In DNA, the CDR3 is TGTGCCTGGTCGGGAGGGCCAGGGGGAGAGCAGTTCTTC. Translating gives CAWSGGPGGEQFF. Variable domain in full (rest from reference TRBV30 and TRBJ2-1): SQTIHQWPATLVQPVGSPLSLECTVEGTSNPNLYWYRQAAGRGLQLLFYSVGIGQISSEVPQNLSASRPQDRQFILSSKKLLLSDSGFYLCAWSGGPGGEQFFGPGTRLTVL.

The J gene is TRBJ2-7, the V gene TRBV28; TRBD2 matches at 7 bases. V was pared by 8 bases and J by 4 bases, with 5 bases of the junction left unmatched. The CDR3 extends over 12 amino acids. Germline V lookup: CDR1 MDHEN, CDR2 SYDVKM. For the CDR3, the DNA is TGTGCCAGCCTTGGGGAGGGTTACGAGCAGTACTTC. Protein product: CASLGEGYEQYF.

This chain uses TRBV29-1 with TRBJ2-2; D is unresolved. Per the germline V gene, CDR1 is SQVTM and CDR2 is ANQGSEA. The CDR3 extends over 10 amino acids. Trimming stripped 7 bases from V and 5 bases from J, with 5 bases between. CDR3 in DNA: TGCAGCGCTTATACCGGGGAGCTGTTTTTT. Amino acid sequence: CSAYTGELFF.

The chain has TRBV18 and TRBJ1-5; weak D call: TRBD1 (5 bases). This CDR3 contains 15 residues. Trimming pared 5 bases from V and 0 bases from J, leaving 11 bases between. Germline assignment: CDR1 KGHSH and CDR2 LQKENI. The CDR3 bases are TGTGCCAGCTCAGACAGACGGTATAGCAATCAGCCCCAGCATTTT. This gives the protein CASSDRRYSNQPQHF.

V and J are TRBV6-6 and TRBJ1-1; possibly TRBD1 for D (6 bases). Between the trimmed V and J ends, which lost 1 base and 7 bases, there was a span of 10 bases. The germline V gene encodes CDR1 MNHNY and CDR2 SVGAGI (reference sequence). The CDR3 runs to 13 residues. The CDR3 protein is CASSYFEDSEAFF. The CDR3 DNA is TGTGCCAGCAGTTACTTCGAGGACAGTGAAGCTTTCTTT.

CDR3 loop: CASSTPLLETQYF. Here the CDR3 DNA reads TGTGCCAGTAGTACTCCCCTTCTAGAGACCCAGTACTTC. This chain joins TRBV19 and TRBJ2-5; D unresolved. The germline V and J ends were trimmed by 4 bases and 4 bases, with 10 bases remaining between them. From germline, CDR1 is LNHDA and CDR2 SQIVND (reference sequence). This CDR3 comprises 13 residues.

This chain uses TRBV5-4 with TRBJ2-3; a weak D match, TRBD1 (5 bases). Germline CDR1 reads SGHNT; CDR2 reads YYREEE (reference sequence). The CDR3 covers 17 residues. The V end lost 1 base, the J end lost 8 bases, and 23 bases lay between the germline ends. CDR3 DNA sequence: TGTGCCAGCAGCTTGAGTGGCGGCAGGGTTAGCTTGGGTACGCAGTATTTT. This codes for CASSLSGGRVSLGTQYF. Looking up the rest from reference TRBV5-4 and TRBJ2-3 gives the full variable domain: ETGVTQSPTHLIKTRGQQVTLRCSSQSGHNTVSWYQQALGQGPQFIFQYYREEENGRGNFPPRFSGLQFPNYSSELNVNALELDDSALYLCASSLSGGRVSLGTQYFGPGTRLTVL.

This clone was counted a single time. The CDR3 protein is CASSFGRESRNTEAFF. CDR3 in DNA: TGTGCCAGCAGTTTCGGGAGGGAGAGTCGGAACACTGAAGCTTTCTTT. This sequence joins TRBV27 and TRBJ1-1; D gene uncertain. V was shortened by 3 bases and J by 1 base, with 15 bases between the two germline ends. The CDR3 spans 16 residues. Germline loops: CDR1 MNHEY, CDR2 SMNVEV (reference sequence).

The CDR3 DNA follows: TGTGCCAGCAGCCCTGTACGGGGGGGCTACACTGAAGCTTTCTTT. It is translated as CASSPVRGGYTEAFF. The chain is built from TRBV5-6 and TRBJ1-1; possible D gene TRBD1, 6 bases. V was clipped by 4 bases and J by 3 bases, with 16 bases between them. There are 15 residues in the CDR3. Germline V gene sequence: CDR1 SGHDT, CDR2 YYEEEE. Full variable domain (rest looked up from reference TRBV5-6 and TRBJ1-1): DAGVTQSPTHLIKTRGQQVTLRCSPKSGHDTVSWYQQALGQGPQFIFQYYEEEERQRGNFPDRFSGHQFPNYSSELNVNALLLGDSALYLCASSPVRGGYTEAFFGQGTRLTVV.

V usage is TRBV3-1 (or the pseudogene TRBV3-2) and J usage is TRBJ1-2; TRBD1 matches at 7 bases. This CDR3 is built from 16 residues. Germline V gene data show CDR1 as LGHDT and CDR2 as YNNKEL (reference sequence). V shed 3 bases, J shed 1 base, and the junction held 8 bases outside the gene matches. The CDR3 loop is CASSHLNAGGNYGYTF. CDR3 bases: TGTGCCAGCAGCCATCTTAACGCAGGGGGTAACTATGGCTACACCTTC.

The V call is TRBV19, the J call TRBJ1-1; perhaps TRBD1 as D (6 bases). Trimming pared 6 bases from V and 8 bases from J, leaving 19 bases between. CDR1 LNHDA and CDR2 SQIVND come from the germline V gene (reference sequence). The CDR3 runs 14 residues. The CDR3 DNA reads as TGTGCCAGTAGCATCTCCATGAGCGGACAGGAAGCTTTCTTT. It codes for CASSISMSGQEAFF.